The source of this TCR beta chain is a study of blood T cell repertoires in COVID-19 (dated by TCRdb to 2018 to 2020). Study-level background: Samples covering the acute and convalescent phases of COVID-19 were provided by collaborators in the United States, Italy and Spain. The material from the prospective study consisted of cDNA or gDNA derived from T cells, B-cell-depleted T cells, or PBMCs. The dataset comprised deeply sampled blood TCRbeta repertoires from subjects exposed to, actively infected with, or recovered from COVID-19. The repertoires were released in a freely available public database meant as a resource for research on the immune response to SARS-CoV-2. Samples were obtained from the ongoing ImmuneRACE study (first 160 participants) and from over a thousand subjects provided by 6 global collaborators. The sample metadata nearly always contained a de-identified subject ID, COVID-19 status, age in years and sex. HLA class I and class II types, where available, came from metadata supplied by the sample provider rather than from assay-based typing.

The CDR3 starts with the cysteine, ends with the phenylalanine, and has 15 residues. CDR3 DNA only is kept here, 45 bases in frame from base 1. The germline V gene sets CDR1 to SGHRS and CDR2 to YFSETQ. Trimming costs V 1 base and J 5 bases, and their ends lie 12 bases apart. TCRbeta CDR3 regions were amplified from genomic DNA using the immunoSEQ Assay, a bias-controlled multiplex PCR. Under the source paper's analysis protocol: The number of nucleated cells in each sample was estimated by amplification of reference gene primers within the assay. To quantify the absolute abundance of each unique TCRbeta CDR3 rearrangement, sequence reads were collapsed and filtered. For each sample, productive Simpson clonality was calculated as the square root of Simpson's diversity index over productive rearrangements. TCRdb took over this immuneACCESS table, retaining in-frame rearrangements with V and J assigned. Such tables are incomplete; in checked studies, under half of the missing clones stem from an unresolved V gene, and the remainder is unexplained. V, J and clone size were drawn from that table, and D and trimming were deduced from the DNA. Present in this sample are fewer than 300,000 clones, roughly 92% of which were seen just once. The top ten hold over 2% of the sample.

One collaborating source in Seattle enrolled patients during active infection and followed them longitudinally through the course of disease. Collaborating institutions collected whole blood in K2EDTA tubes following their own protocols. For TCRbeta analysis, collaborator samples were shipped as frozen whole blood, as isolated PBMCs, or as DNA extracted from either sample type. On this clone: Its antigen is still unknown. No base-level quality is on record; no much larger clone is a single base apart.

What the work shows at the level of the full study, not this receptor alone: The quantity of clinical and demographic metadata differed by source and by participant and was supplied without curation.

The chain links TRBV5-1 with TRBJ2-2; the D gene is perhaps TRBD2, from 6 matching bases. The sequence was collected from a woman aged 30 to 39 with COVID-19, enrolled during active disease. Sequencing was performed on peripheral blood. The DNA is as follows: TGCGCCAGCAGCTTGTCGGCCCGGGGGACCGGGGAGCTGTTTTTT. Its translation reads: CASSLSARGTGELFF.